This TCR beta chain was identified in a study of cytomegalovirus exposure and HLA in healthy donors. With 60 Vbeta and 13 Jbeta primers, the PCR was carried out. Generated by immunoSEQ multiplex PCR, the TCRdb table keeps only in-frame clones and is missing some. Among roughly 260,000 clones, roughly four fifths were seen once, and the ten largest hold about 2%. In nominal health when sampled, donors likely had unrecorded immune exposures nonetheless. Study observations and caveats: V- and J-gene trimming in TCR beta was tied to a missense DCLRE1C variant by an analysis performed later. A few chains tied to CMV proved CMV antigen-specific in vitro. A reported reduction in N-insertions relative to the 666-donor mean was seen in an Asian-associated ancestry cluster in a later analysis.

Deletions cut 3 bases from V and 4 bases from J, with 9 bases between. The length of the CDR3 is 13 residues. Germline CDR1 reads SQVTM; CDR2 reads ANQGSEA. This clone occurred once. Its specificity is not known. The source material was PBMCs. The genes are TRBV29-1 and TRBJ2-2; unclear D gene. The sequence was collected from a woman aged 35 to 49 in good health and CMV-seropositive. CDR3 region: CSVEGSLTGELFF. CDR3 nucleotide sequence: TGCAGCGTTGAGGGCAGCCTCACCGGGGAGCTGTTTTTT.